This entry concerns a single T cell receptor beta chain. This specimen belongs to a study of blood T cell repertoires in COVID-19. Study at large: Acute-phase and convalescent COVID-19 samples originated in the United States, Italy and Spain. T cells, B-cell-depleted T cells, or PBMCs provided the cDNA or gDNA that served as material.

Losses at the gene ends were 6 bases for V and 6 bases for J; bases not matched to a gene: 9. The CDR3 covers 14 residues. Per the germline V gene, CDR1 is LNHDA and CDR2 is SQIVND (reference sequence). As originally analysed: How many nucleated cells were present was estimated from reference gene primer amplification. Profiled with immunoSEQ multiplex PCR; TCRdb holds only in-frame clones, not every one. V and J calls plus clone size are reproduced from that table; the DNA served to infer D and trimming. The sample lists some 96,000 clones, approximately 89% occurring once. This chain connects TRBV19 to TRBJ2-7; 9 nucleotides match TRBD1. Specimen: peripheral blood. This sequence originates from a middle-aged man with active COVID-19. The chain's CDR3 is CASRPGQGFGEQYF. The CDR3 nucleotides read TGTGCCAGTAGACCGGGACAGGGTTTCGGCGAGCAGTACTTC.